The clone carrying this TCR beta chain has a handful of counts. Its target is not known. These data originate in a study of T cells in Graves' hyperthyroidism and ophthalmopathy. Study information: The authors collected peripheral blood at initial diagnosis, before any treatment. Overall study results and limits: Appearing also in blood were most of the thyroid clonotypes expanded above 0.001.

The J segment lost 1 base and the V segment lost 3 bases, leaving 5 bases of the junction unmatched. This CDR3 has 15 amino acids. CDR1 and CDR2 from the germline V gene are SGHNT and YYREEE (reference sequence). Fresh peripheral blood, 10 ml, was the source of the PBMCs. Amplified TCR beta CDR3 regions derived from RNA transcripts. First-round RT-PCR with HTBI primers amplified the TCR CDR3 region. Each CDR3 protein gets one entry after TCRdb re-called the multiplex PCR reads with MiXCR. Among more than 350,000 distinct CDR3 sequences, roughly 14% were seen once, and the ten largest hold 15% to 20%. This receptor was taken from a woman in her thirties with Graves' ophthalmopathy. J is TRBJ1-1 and V is TRBV5-4; 8 nucleotides line up with TRBD1. Sequenced: blood. The CDR3 loop is CASSSETGENTEAFF. The CDR3, as DNA: TGTGCCAGCAGCTCAGAGACAGGGGAGAACACTGAAGCTTTCTTT. The full variable domain, in which reference TRBV5-4 and TRBJ1-1 provide the parts outside the CDR3, is ETGVTQSPTHLIKTRGQQVTLRCSSQSGHNTVSWYQQALGQGPQFIFQYYREEENGRGNFPPRFSGLQFPNYSSELNVNALELDDSALYLCASSSETGENTEAFFGQGTRLTVV.